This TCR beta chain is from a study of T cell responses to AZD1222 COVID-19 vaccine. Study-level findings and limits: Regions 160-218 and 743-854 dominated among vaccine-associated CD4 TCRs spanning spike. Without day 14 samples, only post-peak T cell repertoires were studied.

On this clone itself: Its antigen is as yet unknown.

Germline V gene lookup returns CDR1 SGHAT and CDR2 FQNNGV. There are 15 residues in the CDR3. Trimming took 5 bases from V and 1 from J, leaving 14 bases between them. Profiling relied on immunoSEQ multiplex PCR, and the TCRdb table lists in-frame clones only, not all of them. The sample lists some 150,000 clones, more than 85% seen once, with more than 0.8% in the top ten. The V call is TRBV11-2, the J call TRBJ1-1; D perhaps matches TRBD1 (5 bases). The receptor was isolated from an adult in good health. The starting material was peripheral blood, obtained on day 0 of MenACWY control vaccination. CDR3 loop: CASSRALQENTEAFF. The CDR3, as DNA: TGTGCCAGCAGCCGAGCCCTACAGGAGAACACTGAAGCTTTCTTT.